The clone carrying this TCR beta chain was counted a single time. Assay used: immunoSEQ multiplex PCR; TCRdb lists only in-frame clones, some missing. The data contain around 120,000 clones, 75% to 95% of them seen just once; the ten biggest clones take up 1.8%. This sample was taken from a study of blood T cell repertoires in COVID-19. Study overall: Donors in the United States, Italy and Spain gave samples during acute or convalescent COVID-19.

The ends lost 2 bases at V and 5 bases at J; junction bases unmatched: 3. The CDR3 is 14 amino acids. Germline lookup yields CDR1 SGHTA and CDR2 FQGNSA. The sample was peripheral blood. The clonotype was recovered from a human donor with active COVID-19. The donor label of this sample is uncertain. V gene TRBV7-2 combines with J gene TRBJ1-5; 7 positions match TRBD1. The CDR3 is CASSLKGGDQPQHF. The CDR3 coding sequence is TGTGCCAGCAGCTTAAAAGGGGGCGATCAGCCCCAGCATTTT.